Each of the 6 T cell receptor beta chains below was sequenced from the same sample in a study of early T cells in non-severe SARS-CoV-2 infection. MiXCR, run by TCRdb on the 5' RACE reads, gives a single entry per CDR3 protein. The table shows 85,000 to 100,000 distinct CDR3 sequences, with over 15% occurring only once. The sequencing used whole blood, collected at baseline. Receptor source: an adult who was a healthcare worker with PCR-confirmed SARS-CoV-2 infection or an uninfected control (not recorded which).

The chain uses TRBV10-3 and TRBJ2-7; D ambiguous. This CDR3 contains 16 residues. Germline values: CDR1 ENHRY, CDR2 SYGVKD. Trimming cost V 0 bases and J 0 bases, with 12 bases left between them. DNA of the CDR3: TGTGCCATCAGTGAGTCAACGTCGGCCAGCTCCTACGAGCAGTACTTC. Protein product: CAISESTSASSYEQYF.

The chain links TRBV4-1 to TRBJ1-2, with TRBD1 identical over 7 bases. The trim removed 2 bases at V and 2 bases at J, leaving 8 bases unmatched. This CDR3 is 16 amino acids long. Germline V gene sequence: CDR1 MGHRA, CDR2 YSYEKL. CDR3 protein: CASSQPNRGLNYGYTF. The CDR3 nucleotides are TGCGCCAGCAGCCAACCGAACAGGGGCCTCAACTATGGCTACACCTTC.

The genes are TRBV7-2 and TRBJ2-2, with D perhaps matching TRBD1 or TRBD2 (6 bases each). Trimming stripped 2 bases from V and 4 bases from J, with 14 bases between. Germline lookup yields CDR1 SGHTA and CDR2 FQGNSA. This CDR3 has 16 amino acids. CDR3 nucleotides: TGTGCCAGCAGCTTACTAGCGTTAGGGGGCACCGGGGAGCTGTTTTTT. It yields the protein CASSLLALGGTGELFF.

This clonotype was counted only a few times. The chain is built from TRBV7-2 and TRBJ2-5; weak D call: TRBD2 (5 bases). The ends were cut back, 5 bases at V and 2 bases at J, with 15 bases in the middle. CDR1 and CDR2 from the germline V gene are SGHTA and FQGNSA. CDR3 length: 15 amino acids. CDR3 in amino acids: CASSNRGATQETQYF. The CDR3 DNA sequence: TGTGCCAGCAGCAACCGGGGAGCTACGCAAGAGACCCAGTACTTC.

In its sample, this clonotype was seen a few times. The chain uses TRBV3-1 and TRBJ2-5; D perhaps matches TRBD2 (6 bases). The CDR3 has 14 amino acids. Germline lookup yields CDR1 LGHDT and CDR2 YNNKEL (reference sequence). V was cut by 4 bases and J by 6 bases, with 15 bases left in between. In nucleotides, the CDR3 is TGTGCCAGCAGCCCCCGACTAGTCGATCAGACCCAGTACTTC. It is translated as CASSPRLVDQTQYF.

This chain's CDR3 is CASSQALLMAYGYTF. The CDR3 DNA is TGTGCCAGCAGCCAAGCCCTGTTAATGGCCTATGGCTACACCTTC. The J gene is TRBJ1-2, the V gene TRBV4-2; no clear D gene. The CDR3 covers 15 residues. Germline V gene data show CDR1 as LGHNA and CDR2 as YNFKEQ. V was cut by 1 base and J by 4 bases, with 13 bases left in between.